This entry lists 10 T cell receptor beta chains sequenced from one sample in a study of shared clonotypes between healthy human individuals. Libraries were prepared by immunoSEQ multiplex PCR; TCRdb keeps only in-frame clonotypes and omits some of them. The data contain around 1.6 million clones, under 99% of them seen just once; the ten biggest clones take up less than 0.55%. Sequenced material: naive CD4+ T cells sorted from blood. Subset in this sample: CD45RA+ positively selected. The receptors were gathered from a young man in good health.

The chain has TRBV18 and TRBJ1-4; D possibly corresponds to TRBD1 (5 bases). Germline V lookup: CDR1 KGHSH, CDR2 LQKENI. V lost 6 bases to trimming and J lost 5 bases, with 10 bases between them. This CDR3 is 13 amino acids long. The CDR3 region has the DNA TGTGCCAGCTCCGACAGAAAAAATGAAAAACTGTTTTTT. This codes for CASSDRKNEKLFF.

The CDR3 DNA reads TGTGCCAGCAGCCAAGGGGCCGGGGAGCTGTTTTTT. It encodes CASSQGAGELFF. The chain employs TRBV7-9 and TRBJ2-2; a weak D match, TRBD1 (5 bases). This CDR3 is 12 amino acids long. The germline gives CDR1 SEHNR, CDR2 FQNEAQ (reference sequence). V was trimmed by 5 bases and J by 6 bases, leaving 7 bases between them.

The chain couples TRBV6-1 to TRBJ2-6; TRBD1 aligns across 8 bases. This CDR3 has 16 residues. Germline V CDR1 and CDR2: MNHNS, SASEGT. V trimming: 2 bases; J trimming: 2 bases; junction bases outside the gene matches: 2. This chain's CDR3 is CASSEQGAAGANVLTF. The CDR3 region has the DNA TGTGCCAGCAGTGAACAGGGGGCTGCTGGGGCCAACGTCCTGACTTTC.

For this clone: Additional DNA sequences in this sample encode the identical CDR3. The chain employs TRBV6-6 and TRBJ2-1; 7 nucleotides agree with TRBD1. J was trimmed by 3 bases and V by 4 bases; bases with no gene match: 0. The CDR3 runs to 13 residues. In germline, CDR1 is MNHNY, CDR2 SVGAGI (reference sequence). For the CDR3, the DNA is TGTGCCAGCAGTTGGGACAGCTACAATGAGCAGTTCTTC. Protein: CASSWDSYNEQFF.

This chain uses TRBV2 with TRBJ2-7; D gene ambiguous. Germline V gene lookup returns CDR1 SNHLY and CDR2 FYNNEI. V lost 6 bases to trimming and J lost 7 bases, with 13 bases between them. There are 12 residues in the CDR3. The CDR3: CASSRTAGEQYF. The CDR3 DNA follows: TGTGCCAGCAGCCGAACGGCAGGTGAGCAGTACTTC.

This clone was counted once. Other nucleotide sequences from this sample produce the same CDR3. The chain employs TRBV19 and TRBJ2-7; TRBD1 matches at 7 bases. Per the germline V gene, CDR1 is LNHDA and CDR2 is SQIVND (reference sequence). This CDR3 spans 12 amino acids. After removal of 9 bases from V and 3 bases from J, the junction contained 5 bases not matched to a gene. In DNA form, the CDR3 reads TGTGCCAGCTCAGGACAGGACTACGAGCAGTACTTC. Its translation: CASSGQDYEQYF.

CDR3 nucleotides: TGTGCCAGCAGAAACAGGGAAGGCGCCTACAATGAGCAGTTCTTC. Translating gives CASRNREGAYNEQFF. V gene TRBV7-9 combines with J gene TRBJ2-1; D may be TRBD1 (6 bases). V lost 6 bases, J lost 2 bases, and 14 bases lay in between. CDR1 is SEHNR, CDR2 FQNEAQ, per germline (reference sequence). This CDR3 region has 15 residues.

The chain joins TRBV10-2 to TRBJ2-3; 7 bases align to TRBD2. The CDR3 has 13 amino acids. V shed 0 bases and J 11 bases; nucleotides not matched to a gene: 5. Germline CDR1 and CDR2: WSHSY and SAAADI. This CDR3 reads CASSESGERGQYF. CDR3 DNA sequence: TGCGCCAGCAGTGAGTCGGGGGAGCGGGGGCAGTATTTT.

V is TRBV5-4 and J is TRBJ1-4; 7 bases are a match to TRBD1. Trimming at V came to 2 bases and at J to 6 bases, leaving 4 bases not matched to a gene. CDR1 is SGHNT and CDR2 is YYREEE in the germline V gene (reference sequence). The CDR3 length is 14 residues. This CDR3 reads CASSLQGRDEKLFF. In nucleotides, the CDR3 is TGTGCCAGCAGCTTACAGGGGAGAGATGAAAAACTGTTTTTT.

V is TRBV6-4 and J is TRBJ1-2; D is uncertain. The CDR3 has 14 amino acids. CDR1 is MRHNA, CDR2 SNTAGT, per germline. Trimming stripped 3 bases from V and 8 bases from J, with 16 bases between. The CDR3 spells CASSETGGSGGYTF. In nucleotides, the CDR3 is TGTGCCAGCAGTGAAACCGGAGGGAGTGGCGGCTACACCTTC.